This T cell receptor beta chain was recorded in a study of blood T cell repertoires in COVID-19. Recruited during active infection, patients (from Seattle) were subsequently followed longitudinally. Measured with immunoSEQ multiplex PCR; TCRdb has only the in-frame clones, and not every one. The sample includes roughly 390,000 clones, around 87% of them seen just once. Germline CDR1 is SGDLS and CDR2 is YYNGEE. The length of the CDR3 is 16 residues. Unmatched junction bases numbered 4, after V lost 3 bases and J lost 1 base. This clone has only a few counts. The V and J genes are TRBV9 and TRBJ2-2; 9 bases fit TRBD2. This TCR was recovered from a woman in her twenties or thirties with COVID-19, enrolled during active disease. The sequencing sample was made of peripheral blood. Here the CDR3 DNA reads TGTGCCAGCAGCGGCCCGACTAGCGGGAACACCGGGGAGCTGTTTTTT. Translation gives CASSGPTSGNTGELFF.